This T cell receptor (beta chain) was captured in a study of blood T cells in healthy people across ages. Study details: Every two T cells gave about one barcoded beta molecule via template switching.

Concerning this clonotype: The target antigen is unknown.

A sample-barcoded 5' primer and a J-beta primer mix were used in a second PCR of roughly 7 to 11 cycles. Paired-end reads containing CDR3 totaled no fewer than 2.5 million for each sample. TCRdb used MiXCR to reprocess the 5' RACE reads, holding one entry per CDR3 protein. Of some 1 million distinct CDR3 sequences listed, 45% are singletons. Notes on the study in general: One million T cells yielded diversity estimates that were considered underestimates.

Per germline, CDR1 DFQATT and CDR2 SNEGSKA (reference sequence). Between the trimmed V and J ends, which lost 5 bases and 10 bases, there was a span of 18 bases. The length of the CDR3 is 14 residues. Peripheral blood was drawn, approximately 9.5 milliliters per donor. This TCR was recovered from a woman aged 55-70 years in good health. The sequenced material came from blood. The chain recombines TRBV20-1 with TRBJ1-6; tentative D call: TRBD1 (5 bases). Written as DNA, the CDR3 is TGCAGTGCTGCGAGGGGTGATGGCGGATCACCCCTCCACTTT. Translating it yields CSAARGDGGSPLHF.